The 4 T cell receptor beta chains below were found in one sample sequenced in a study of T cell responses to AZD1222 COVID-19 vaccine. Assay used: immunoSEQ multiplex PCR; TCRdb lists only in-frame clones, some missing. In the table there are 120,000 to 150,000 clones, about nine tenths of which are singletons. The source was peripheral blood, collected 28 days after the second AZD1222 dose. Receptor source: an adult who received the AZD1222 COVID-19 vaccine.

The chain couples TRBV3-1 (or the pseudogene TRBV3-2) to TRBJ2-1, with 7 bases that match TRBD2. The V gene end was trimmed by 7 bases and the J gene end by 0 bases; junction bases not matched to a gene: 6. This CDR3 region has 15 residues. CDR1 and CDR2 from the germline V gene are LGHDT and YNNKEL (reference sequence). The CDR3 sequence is CASTLGGSSYNEQFF. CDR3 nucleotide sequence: TGTGCCAGCACTCTGGGCGGGAGCTCCTACAATGAGCAGTTCTTC.

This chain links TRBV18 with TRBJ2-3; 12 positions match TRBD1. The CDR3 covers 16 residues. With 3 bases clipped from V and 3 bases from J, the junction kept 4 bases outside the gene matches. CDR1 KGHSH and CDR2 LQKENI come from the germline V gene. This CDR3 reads CASSPGDRGLTDTQYF. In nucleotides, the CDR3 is TGTGCCAGCTCACCCGGGGACAGGGGGCTTACAGATACGCAGTATTTT.

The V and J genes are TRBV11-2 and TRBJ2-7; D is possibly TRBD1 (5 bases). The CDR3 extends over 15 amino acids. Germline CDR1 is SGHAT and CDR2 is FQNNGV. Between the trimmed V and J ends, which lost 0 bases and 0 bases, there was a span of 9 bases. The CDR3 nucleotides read TGTGCCAGCAGCTTAGACAGGGTCAGCTCCTACGAGCAGTACTTC. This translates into CASSLDRVSSYEQYF.

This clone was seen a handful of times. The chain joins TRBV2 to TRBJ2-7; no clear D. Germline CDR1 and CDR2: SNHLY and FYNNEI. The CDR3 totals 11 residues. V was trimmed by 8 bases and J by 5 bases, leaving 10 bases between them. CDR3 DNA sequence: TGTGCCAGCCAAAATTCAGACGAGCAGTACTTC. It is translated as CASQNSDEQYF. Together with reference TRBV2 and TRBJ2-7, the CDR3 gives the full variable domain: EPEVTQTPSHQVTQMGQEVILRCVPISNHLYFYWYRQILGQKVEFLVSFYNNEISEKSEIFDDQFSVERPDGSNFTLKIRSTKLEDSAMYFCASQNSDEQYFGPGTRLTVT.